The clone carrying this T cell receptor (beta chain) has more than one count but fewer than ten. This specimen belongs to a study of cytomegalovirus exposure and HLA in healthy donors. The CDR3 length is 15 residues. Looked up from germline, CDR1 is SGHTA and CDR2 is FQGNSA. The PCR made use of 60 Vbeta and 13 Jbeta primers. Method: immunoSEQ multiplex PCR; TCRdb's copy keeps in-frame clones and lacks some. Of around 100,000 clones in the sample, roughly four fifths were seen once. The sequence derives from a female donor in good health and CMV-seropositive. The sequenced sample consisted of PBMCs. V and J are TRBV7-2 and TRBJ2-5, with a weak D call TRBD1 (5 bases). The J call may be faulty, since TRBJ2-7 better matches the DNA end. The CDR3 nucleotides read TGTGCCAGCAACGGCCCGGGTAGGGGCCGCTACGAGCAGTACTTC. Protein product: CASNGPGRGRYEQYF.